Included here is one TCR beta chain sequence, with context. Its antigen is unknown. No much larger clone is present one base from it, and per-base qualities are unavailable. The label giving this sample's time point can be read as: 4 weeks on oral tofacitinib. What this sample's treatment or condition label stands for: oral pan-JAK inhibitor, 5-10 mg twice daily. From alopecia areata patients, peripheral blood was collected along with lesional scalp punch biopsies. PBMCs were separated by density centrifugation and stained for CD3, CD4 and CD8, after which CD4+ and CD8+ T cells were sorted on a FACSAria. Receptor amplification or capture employed the immunoSEQ multiplex PCR assay. For TCR sequencing, RNA was extracted from every sample and reverse transcribed into cDNA to serve as template. First-strand cDNA was synthesized using SuperScript III with a 2:1 mix of oligo-dT and random hexamers. A synthetic immune receptor repertoire was used to gauge amplification bias, and whatever bias remained was removed computationally. The authors' analysis ran thus. After raw reads were preprocessed to remove errors, the CDR3 was defined following IMGT conventions as running from the conserved cysteine to phenylalanine. Clonality was computed by normalizing Shannon entropy by log2 of the number of productive unique TCRs and subtracting the result from 1. CD4 or CD8 identity of scalp clones was inferred by cross-referencing scalp TCRbeta sequences with sorted blood CD4 and CD8 repertoires. As stored in TCRdb, this immuneACCESS dataset retains in-frame rearrangements with V and J assigned. A fraction of the clones does not appear; measured against another copy, unresolved V genes explain less than half of the discrepancy, and the remainder lacks a known reason. V and J calls and clone size follow that table, whereas D and trimming were derived from the DNA. The sample table lists about 190,000 clones, 60% of them with a count of one. The top ten clones comprise less than 0.8% of the sample.

The entry originates in a study of CD8+ T cells in alopecia areata (dated by TCRdb to the late 2010s). The study in broad terms: Treated patients were enrolled in an open-label pilot trial of oral tofacitinib, 5 to 10 mg twice daily, for moderate-to-severe alopecia areata. Patients stayed on tofacitinib for 6 to 18 months and then had 6 months of follow-up off drug so that delayed response and recurrence could be assessed. The SALT score, which quantifies the percentage of affected scalp surface area, was used to measure disease severity in treated patients. The study used high-throughput TCRbeta sequencing to examine T cell clonal expansion in alopecia areata, in both the C3H/HeJ mouse model and human patients. On the human side, TCRbeta sequencing was run on scalp tissue and on sorted CD4+ and CD8+ peripheral blood T cells from healthy controls and from alopecia areata patients with either patchy or totalis/universalis disease. Biopsies were taken from tofacitinib-treated patients at baseline and at 4 and 24 weeks of treatment, and a later scalp biopsy was taken in several of the tofacitinib-treated patients. Scalp clonality was compared among normal scalp (n=4), patchy alopecia areata scalp (n=8), and alopecia totalis/universalis scalp (n=8). RNA was extracted with the PAXgene miRNA kit for fixed scalp, the miRNeasy kit for PBMCs, and the RNeasy kit for mouse skin. TCRbeta CDR3 regions were amplified by immunoSEQ multiplex PCR with 35 Vbeta forward and 13 Jbeta reverse primers.

Here is what the overall study found, with its caveats: During tofacitinib treatment, many expanded lesional clones stuck around in both scalp and blood, and this persistence may partly explain why relapse happens after treatment is stopped. The treated cohort was small, with a single nonresponder, so links between baseline CD8+ expansion and response need larger studies. Compared with normal scalp, lesional scalp had higher clonality and more expanded CD8+ clones, particularly in alopecia totalis/universalis, a pattern that suggests antigenic drive. Tofacitinib significantly lowered scalp clonality and the number of expanded CD8+ clones among the top 100 scalp clones. Unlike mouse skin, where gammadelta T cells dominate, normal human skin contains resident alphabeta T cells that get sequenced too, which complicates analysis of the scalp TCR repertoire. TCR sequences shared between patients were less clear than in mice, possibly partly because of HLA diversity in the patient population.

The CDR3, cysteine through phenylalanine, is 14 amino acids long. Just CDR3 DNA is preserved here, 42 bases in frame from base 1. The CDR1 and CDR2 encoded by the germline V gene are LGHNA and YNFKEQ. Trimming removed 4 bases from V and 7 bases from J; the gene matches leave 5 bases unexplained. The receptor comes from a human donor with alopecia areata. In this chain, TRBV4-2 is recombined with TRBJ2-2; 8 of the junction bases match TRBD2. Sequenced material: CD4+ T cells sorted from blood, taken at week 4, from a patient treated with tofacitinib. The CDR3 is CASSPRTSSGELFF. DNA sequence: TGTGCCAGCAGCCCTCGGACTAGCAGCGGGGAGCTGTTTTTT.